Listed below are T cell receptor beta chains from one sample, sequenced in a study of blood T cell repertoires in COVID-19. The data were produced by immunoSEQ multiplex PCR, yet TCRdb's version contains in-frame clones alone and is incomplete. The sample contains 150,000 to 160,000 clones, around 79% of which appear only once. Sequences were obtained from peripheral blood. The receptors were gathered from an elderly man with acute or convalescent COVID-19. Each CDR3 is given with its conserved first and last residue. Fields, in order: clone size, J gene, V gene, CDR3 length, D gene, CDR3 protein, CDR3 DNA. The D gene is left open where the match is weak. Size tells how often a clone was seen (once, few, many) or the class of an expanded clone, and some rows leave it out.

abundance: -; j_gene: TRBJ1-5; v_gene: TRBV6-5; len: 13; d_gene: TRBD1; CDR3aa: CASSQGGGQPQHF; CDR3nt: TGTGCCAGCAGTCAGGGGGGTGGTCAGCCCCAGCATTTT
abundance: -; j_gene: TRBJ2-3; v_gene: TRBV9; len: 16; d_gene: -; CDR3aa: CASSSQGYSSTDTQYF; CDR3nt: TGTGCCAGCAGTTCTCAGGGGTACTCTAGCACAGATACGCAGTATTTT
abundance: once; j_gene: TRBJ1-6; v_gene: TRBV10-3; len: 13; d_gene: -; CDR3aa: CAIMQGLNSPLHF; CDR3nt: TGTGCCATCATGCAGGGATTGAATTCACCCCTCCACTTT
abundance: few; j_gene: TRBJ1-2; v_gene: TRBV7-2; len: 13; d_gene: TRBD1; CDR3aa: CASSYTGVGGYTF; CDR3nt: TGTGCCAGCAGCTACACAGGGGTCGGCGGCTACACCTTC
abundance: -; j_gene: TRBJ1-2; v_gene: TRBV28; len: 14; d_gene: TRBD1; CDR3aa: CASSFYGTVDGYTF; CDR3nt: TGTGCCAGCAGTTTTTACGGGACAGTAGATGGCTACACCTTC
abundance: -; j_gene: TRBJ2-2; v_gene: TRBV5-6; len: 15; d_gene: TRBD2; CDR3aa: CASSLPSGNTGELFF; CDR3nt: TGTGCCAGCAGCTTACCTAGCGGGAACACCGGGGAGCTGTTTTTT
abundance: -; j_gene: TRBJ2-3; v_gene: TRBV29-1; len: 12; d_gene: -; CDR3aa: CSVEGTADTQYF; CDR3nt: TGCAGCGTTGAAGGTACGGCAGATACGCAGTATTTT
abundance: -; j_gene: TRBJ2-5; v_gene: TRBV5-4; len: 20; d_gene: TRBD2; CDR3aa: CASSSGGLWGVAGGRETQYF; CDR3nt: TGTGCCAGCAGCTCGGGCGGTTTGTGGGGGGTAGCGGGAGGGCGAGAGACCCAGTACTTC
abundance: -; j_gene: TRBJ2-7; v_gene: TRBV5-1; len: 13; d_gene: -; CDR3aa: CASRRDAPYEQYF; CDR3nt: TGCGCCAGCAGGCGGGACGCCCCCTACGAGCAGTACTTC
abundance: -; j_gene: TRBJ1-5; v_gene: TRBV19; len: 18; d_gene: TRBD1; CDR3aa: CASSIDLGTGVYNQPQHF; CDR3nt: TGTGCCAGTAGTATAGATCTCGGGACAGGGGTATACAATCAGCCCCAGCATTTT
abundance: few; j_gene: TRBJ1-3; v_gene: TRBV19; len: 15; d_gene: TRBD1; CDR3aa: CASSIGGQSGNTIYF; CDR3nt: TGTGCCAGTAGTATTGGGGGACAGAGTGGAAACACCATATATTTT
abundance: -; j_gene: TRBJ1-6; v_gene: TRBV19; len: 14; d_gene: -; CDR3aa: CASSWGPRNSPLHF; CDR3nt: TGTGCCAGTAGTTGGGGGCCCAGGAATTCACCCCTCCACTTT
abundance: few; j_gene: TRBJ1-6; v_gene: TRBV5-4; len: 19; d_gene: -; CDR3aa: CASSRDSRQGRSYNSPLHF; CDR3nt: TGTGCCAGCAGCCGGGACTCGCGGCAGGGACGGTCCTATAATTCACCCCTCCACTTT
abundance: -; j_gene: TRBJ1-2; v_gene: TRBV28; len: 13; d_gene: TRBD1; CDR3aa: CASLTGANYGYTF; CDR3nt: TGTGCCAGCCTGACAGGGGCTAACTATGGCTACACCTTC
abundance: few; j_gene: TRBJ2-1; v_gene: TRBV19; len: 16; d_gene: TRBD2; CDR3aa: CASSGPSGGPADEQFF; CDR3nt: TGTGCCAGTAGTGGGCCCAGCGGGGGCCCGGCGGATGAGCAGTTCTTC
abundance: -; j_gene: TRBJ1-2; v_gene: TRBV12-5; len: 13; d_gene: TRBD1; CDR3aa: CASVRSGGYGYTF; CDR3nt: TGTGCTAGTGTCCGATCAGGGGGCTATGGCTACACCTTC
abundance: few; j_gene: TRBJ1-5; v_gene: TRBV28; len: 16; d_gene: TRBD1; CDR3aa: CASSFPRLRGDQPQHF; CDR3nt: TGTGCCAGCAGTTTCCCACGACTCAGGGGGGATCAGCCCCAGCATTTT
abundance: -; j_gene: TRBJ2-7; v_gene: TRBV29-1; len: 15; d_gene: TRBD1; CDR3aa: CSVDIGGQGAYEQYF; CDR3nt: TGCAGCGTTGACATTGGGGGACAGGGGGCCTACGAGCAGTACTTC
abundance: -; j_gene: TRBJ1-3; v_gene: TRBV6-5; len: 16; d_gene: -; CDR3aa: CASSYQPTGSGNTIYF; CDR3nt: TGTGCCAGCAGTTACCAACCTACGGGCTCTGGAAACACCATATATTTT
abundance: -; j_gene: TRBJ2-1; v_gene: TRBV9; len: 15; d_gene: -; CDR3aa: CASSVAPLDYNEQFF; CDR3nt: TGTGCCAGCAGCGTAGCCCCACTTGACTACAATGAGCAGTTCTTC
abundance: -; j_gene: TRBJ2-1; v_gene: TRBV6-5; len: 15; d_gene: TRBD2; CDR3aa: CASPPGLAGNNEQFF; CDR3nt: TGTGCCAGTCCCCCGGGGCTAGCGGGGAACAATGAGCAGTTCTTC
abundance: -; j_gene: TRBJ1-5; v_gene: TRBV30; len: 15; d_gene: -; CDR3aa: CAWRYPAGFNQPQHF; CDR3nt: TGTGCCTGGAGGTACCCTGCGGGTTTTAATCAGCCCCAGCATTTT
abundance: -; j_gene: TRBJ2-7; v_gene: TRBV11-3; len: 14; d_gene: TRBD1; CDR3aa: CASSYRTGTYEQYF; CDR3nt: TGTGCCAGCAGCTACAGGACAGGGACCTACGAGCAGTACTTC
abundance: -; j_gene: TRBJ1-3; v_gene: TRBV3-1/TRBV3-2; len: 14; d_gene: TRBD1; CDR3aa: CASSPRTGSHTIYF; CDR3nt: TGTGCCAGCAGCCCTCGGACAGGTTCTCACACCATATATTTT
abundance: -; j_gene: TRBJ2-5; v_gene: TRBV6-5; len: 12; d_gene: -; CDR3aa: CASSTGWETQYF; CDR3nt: TGTGCCAGCAGTACAGGGTGGGAGACCCAGTACTTC
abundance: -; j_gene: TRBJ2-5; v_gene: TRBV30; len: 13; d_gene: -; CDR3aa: CAWSWGRGETQYF; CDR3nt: TGTGCCTGGAGCTGGGGCAGGGGAGAGACCCAGTACTTC
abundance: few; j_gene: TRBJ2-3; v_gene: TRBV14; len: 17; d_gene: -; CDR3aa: CASSSLDRVLNTDTQYF; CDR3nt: TGTGCCAGCAGCAGCCTAGATCGGGTCTTAAACACAGATACGCAGTATTTT
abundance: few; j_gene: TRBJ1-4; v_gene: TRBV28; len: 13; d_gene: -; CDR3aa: CASLRGRNEKLFF; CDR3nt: TGTGCCAGCCTTCGGGGGAGGAATGAAAAACTGTTTTTT
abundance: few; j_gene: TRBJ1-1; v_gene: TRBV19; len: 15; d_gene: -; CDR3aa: CASSPTAGSHTEAFF; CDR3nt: TGTGCCAGTAGTCCCACGGCAGGGTCACACACTGAAGCTTTCTTT
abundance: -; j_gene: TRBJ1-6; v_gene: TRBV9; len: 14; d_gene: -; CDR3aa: CASSVGAYNSPLHF; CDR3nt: TGTGCCAGCAGCGTAGGAGCATATAATTCACCCCTCCACTTT
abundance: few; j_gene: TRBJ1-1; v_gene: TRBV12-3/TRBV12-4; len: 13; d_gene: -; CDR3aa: CASSLTSNTEAFF; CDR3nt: TGTGCCAGCAGTTTGACAAGTAACACTGAAGCTTTCTTT
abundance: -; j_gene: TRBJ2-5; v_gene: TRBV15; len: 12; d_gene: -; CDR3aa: CATSAAEETQYF; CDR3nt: TGTGCCACCTCGGCGGCAGAAGAGACCCAGTACTTC
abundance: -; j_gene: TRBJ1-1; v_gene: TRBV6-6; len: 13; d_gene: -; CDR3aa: CASSFQTGIEAFF; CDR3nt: TGTGCCAGCAGTTTCCAGACAGGCATTGAAGCTTTCTTT
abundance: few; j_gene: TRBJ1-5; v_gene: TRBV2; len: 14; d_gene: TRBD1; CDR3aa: CASSRDSPNQPQHF; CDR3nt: TGTGCCAGCAGTCGGGACAGCCCGAATCAGCCCCAGCATTTT
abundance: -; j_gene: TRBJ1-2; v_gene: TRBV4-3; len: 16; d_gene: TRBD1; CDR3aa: CASSQAHRGPNYGYTF; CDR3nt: TGCGCCAGCAGCCAAGCCCACAGGGGCCCTAACTATGGCTACACCTTC
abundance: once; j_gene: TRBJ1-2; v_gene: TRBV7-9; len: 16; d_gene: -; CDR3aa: CASSRRGGIANYGYTF; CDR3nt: TGTGCCAGCAGCCGACGGGGCGGGATAGCTAACTATGGCTACACCTTC
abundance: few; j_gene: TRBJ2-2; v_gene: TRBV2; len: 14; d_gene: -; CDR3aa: CASSEYGITGELFF; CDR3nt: TGTGCCAGCAGTGAATACGGTATCACCGGGGAGCTGTTTTTT
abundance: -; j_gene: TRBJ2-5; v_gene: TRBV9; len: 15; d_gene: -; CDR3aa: CASSYTQGLAETQYF; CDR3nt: TGTGCCAGCAGCTACACACAGGGTCTTGCAGAGACCCAGTACTTC
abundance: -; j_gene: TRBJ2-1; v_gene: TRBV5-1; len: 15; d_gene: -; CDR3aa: CASSLTPFEDNEQFF; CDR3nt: TGCGCCAGCAGCCTGACTCCCTTCGAGGACAATGAGCAGTTCTTC
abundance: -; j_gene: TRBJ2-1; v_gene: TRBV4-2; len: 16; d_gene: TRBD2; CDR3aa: CASSHTRAGGPNEQFF; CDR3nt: TGTGCCAGCAGTCACACTAGGGCGGGGGGCCCTAATGAGCAGTTCTTC
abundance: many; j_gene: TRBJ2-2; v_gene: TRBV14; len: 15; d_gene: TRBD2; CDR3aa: CASRRAGVNTGELFF; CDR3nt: TGTGCCAGCAGACGAGCGGGGGTCAACACCGGGGAGCTGTTTTTT
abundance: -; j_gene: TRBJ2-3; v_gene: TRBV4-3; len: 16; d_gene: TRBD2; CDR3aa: CASSLGLAGLTDTQYF; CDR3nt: TGCGCCAGCAGCCTGGGACTAGCGGGACTCACAGATACGCAGTATTTT
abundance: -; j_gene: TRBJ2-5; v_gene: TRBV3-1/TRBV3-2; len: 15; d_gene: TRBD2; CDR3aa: CASSQGSGGEETQYF; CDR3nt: TGTGCCAGCAGCCAAGGTAGCGGGGGGGAGGAGACCCAGTACTTC